One and the same sample provided the 30 T cell receptor beta chains below, sequenced in a study of tumor and adjacent non-tumor tissue in lung cancer (dated by TCRdb to 2017 to 2018). The method behind the library was multiplex PCR. Instrument on record: Illumina HiSeq 2500. TCRbeta libraries were built by three rounds of nested PCR using primers (Table S4), following protocols modified from ARM-PCR. TCRdb's own reprocessing of the public reads used fastp at Q25 and MiXCR and kept productive beta chains. Records with the same CDR3 protein are collapsed into one entry carrying the most frequent genes and DNA. Counted in this sample were about 90,000 distinct CDR3 sequences; around 65% of them appeared once. The ten largest clones take up 15% of the sample. Bulk unsorted tissue served as the source for RNA extraction, and RNA quality was assessed using a NanoDrop ND-1000 and an Agilent 2100. Sequenced: lung tumor tissue. These receptors were obtained from a man in his 70s with non-small cell lung cancer.

Details on this clonotype: This clone may be a read error of a much larger clone one base away. The gene calls are TRBV12-3 or TRBV12-4 and TRBJ1-5; D might be TRBD1 (5 bases). The CDR3 totals 14 residues. The V end lost 6 bases, the J end lost 6 bases, and 15 bases lay between the germline ends. As DNA, the CDR3 is TGTGCCAGCAGGTTGGGGGGGGATGGTCAGCCCCAGCATTTT. It is translated as CASRLGGDGQPQHF.

The rearrangement joins TRBV6-1 to TRBJ1-6; a possible D gene is TRBD1 (5 bases). This CDR3 is 15 amino acids long. The V end lost 1 base, the J end lost 12 bases, and 16 bases lay between the germline ends. Germline CDR1 and CDR2: MNHNS and SASEGT. The CDR3, as DNA: TGTGCCAGCAGTGAAGGGGGCGGGGAAAGGTTACCCCTCCACTTT. It translates to CASSEGGGERLPLHF.

As regards this clonotype: This may arise from a read error, as a much more abundant clone is one base away. In nucleotides, the CDR3 is TGCGCCAGCAGCGTCCCCACCCTAGCGGGCTACAATGAGCACTTCTTC. This encodes CASSVPTLAGYNEHFF. The V call is TRBV5-1, the J call TRBJ2-1; 8 nucleotides align to TRBD2. Germline assignment: CDR1 SGHRS and CDR2 YFSETQ. The CDR3 sequence is 16 residues long.

This clonotype occurred many times. The CDR3 DNA reads as TGCAGCGCGTCCACCCGACAGGGATTCGATCAGCCCCAGCATTTT. Its protein product is CSASTRQGFDQPQHF. The chain couples TRBV29-1 to TRBJ1-5; 7 positions agree with TRBD1. J was trimmed by 5 bases and V by 7 bases; bases with no gene match: 14. The V gene's germline CDR1 is SQVTM and CDR2 ANQGSEA. This CDR3 spans 15 amino acids.

In this sample, this clonotype turned up a few times. A much bigger clone sits one base away, suggesting this may be a read error. The V call is TRBV5-6, the J call TRBJ2-5; maybe TRBD2 (5 bases). There are 11 residues in the CDR3. CDR1 and CDR2 (germline): SGHDT, YYEEEE. The CDR3 sequence: CASSWGEAQYF. The DNA for the CDR3 is TGTGCCAGCAGCTGGGGAGAGGCCCAGTACTTC. Full variable domain (rest looked up from reference TRBV5-6 and TRBJ2-5): DAGVTQSPTHLIKTRGQQVTLRCSPKSGHDTVSWYQQALGQGPQFIFQYYEEEERQRGNFPDRFSGHQFPNYSSELNVNALLLGDSALYLCASSWGEAQYFGPGTRLLVL.

This clonotype was counted only a few times. One base away lies a much larger clone, so this may be a sequencing read error. The gene calls are TRBV6-6 and TRBJ2-7; 11 positions agree with TRBD2. Germline V lookup: CDR1 MNHNY, CDR2 SVGAGI (reference sequence). The CDR3 is made up of 15 amino acids. Trimming at V came to 6 bases and at J to 5 bases, leaving 9 bases not matched to a gene. The CDR3 sequence: CASSPSGRSSHEQYF. In DNA form, the CDR3 reads TGTGCCAGCAGCCCTAGCGGGAGGAGTTCCCACGAGCAGTACTTC.

This clonotype was recorded at least ten times. The rearrangement uses TRBV6-6 and TRBJ2-3; either TRBD1 or TRBD2 may supply D (5 bases each). The V gene's germline CDR1 is MNHNY and CDR2 SVGAGI (reference sequence). V gave up 7 bases and J gave up 4 bases, with 18 bases separating them. The CDR3 is 15 residues long. DNA for the CDR3: TGTGCCAGCATACGCGGAACGGGGCGGTCAGATACGCAGTATTTT. Its protein product is CASIRGTGRSDTQYF.

This clonotype has ten or more counts. V and J are TRBV29-1 and TRBJ2-3, with D hard to call. The CDR3 is 11 residues long. Trimming took 5 bases from V and 4 from J, leaving 7 bases between them. Germline CDR1 is SQVTM and CDR2 is ANQGSEA. DNA for the CDR3: TGCAGCGTTAGAGAGGCAGATACGCAGTATTTT. This sequence encodes CSVREADTQYF.

On this clonotype: Relative to the germline gene, one junction end is altered; a read error may explain this. The genes are TRBV4-1 and TRBJ2-3, with 13 positions matching TRBD2. CDR1 MGHRA and CDR2 YSYEKL come from the germline V gene. The CDR3 has 18 residues. The CDR3 loop is CVSSLPPRLAGGGDTQYF. The CDR3 DNA is TGCGTCAGCAGCCTACCCCCGAGACTAGCGGGAGGCGGTGATACGCAGTATTTT.

This clonotype was observed at least ten times. The chain uses TRBV5-6 and TRBJ1-6; tentatively, D is TRBD1 (6 bases). Germline V lookup: CDR1 SGHDT, CDR2 YYEEEE. The CDR3 consists of 17 residues. Trimming left V 4 bases short and J 0 bases short, with 14 bases between. For the CDR3, the DNA is TGTGCCAGCAGCCGGGGGGGCAGGAGCTCCTATAATTCACCCCTCCACTTT. Translating gives CASSRGGRSSYNSPLHF.

Note on this clonotype: A much larger clonotype is one base distant, so this may be a read error. The chain employs TRBV6-6 and TRBJ2-7, with 7 nucleotides matching TRBD2. Germline V lookup: CDR1 MNHNY, CDR2 SVGAGI (reference sequence). This CDR3 has 14 amino acids. The junction had 5 bases not matched to a gene; V was cut back by 3 bases and J by 3 bases. The CDR3 sequence: CASSYREEYYEQYF. Here the CDR3 DNA reads TGTGCCAGCAGTTATCGGGAGGAATACTACGAGCAGTACTTC.

Notes on this clonotype: This could be a read error, since a much larger clone is one nucleotide away. The rearrangement links TRBV28 to TRBJ1-4; no reliable D call. The V end lost 5 bases, the J end lost 7 bases, and 14 bases lay between the germline ends. The CDR3 runs 14 residues. The germline V gene encodes CDR1 MDHEN and CDR2 SYDVKM. DNA of the CDR3: TGTGCCAGCAGTGACTCGTCGGTGGGTGAAAAACTGTTTTTT. Amino acid sequence: CASSDSSVGEKLFF.

As concerns this clonotype: The CDR3 does not close with the conserved phenylalanine or tryptophan, likely indicating a read error. The rearrangement uses TRBV5-4 and TRBJ2-5, with D hard to call. CDR3 size: 12 residues. CDR1 and CDR2 from the germline V gene are SGHNT and YYREEE (reference sequence). DNA for the CDR3: TGTGCCAGCAACTTGGCACAAGAGACCCAGTACTTG. Protein sequence: CASNLAQETQYL.

The V gene is TRBV28, the J gene TRBJ1-4; no clear D. Trimming took 7 bases from V and 8 from J, leaving 17 bases between them. Per germline, CDR1 MDHEN and CDR2 SYDVKM. This CDR3 spans 14 amino acids. CDR3 nucleotide sequence: TGTGCCAGCACCACATTCTCTAACTGGGAAAAACTGTTTTTT. It yields the protein CASTTFSNWEKLFF.

The chain employs TRBV10-1 and TRBJ2-2, with a possible D match to TRBD2 (5 bases). V was trimmed by 7 bases and J by 8 bases, leaving 23 bases between them. The CDR3 length is 16 residues. The germline gives CDR1 WNHNN, CDR2 SYGVQD (reference sequence). CDR3 sequence: CASTSRTTSGSGELFF. CDR3 nucleotide sequence: TGCGCCAGCACTTCTAGAACCACTAGTGGGAGTGGGGAGCTGTTTTTT.

The chain joins TRBV29-1 to TRBJ1-1; D gene ambiguous. From germline, CDR1 is SQVTM and CDR2 ANQGSEA. The CDR3 loop spans 14 amino acids. Trimming stripped 7 bases from V and 5 bases from J, with 20 bases between. DNA for the CDR3: TGCAGCGCTTCAAAAAGAAGGGAGGGTACTGAAGCTTTCTTT. This translates into CSASKRREGTEAFF.

This clonotype was observed once. One end of the junction is discordant with germline, which a read error may explain. The J gene is TRBJ2-5, the V gene TRBV11-2; 9 nucleotides match TRBD1. The end of the DNA is better explained by TRBJ2-3, so the J call may be wrong. This CDR3 contains 14 residues. Germline CDR1 and CDR2: SGHAT and FQNNGV. The CDR3 sequence: CVSSPTGGIETQYF. CDR3 DNA: TGTGTCAGCAGCCCGACAGGGGGGATCGAGACCCAGTATTTT.

The chain has TRBV29-1 and TRBJ2-2; the D is unclear. Germline CDR1 and CDR2: SQVTM and ANQGSEA. The CDR3 loop spans 13 amino acids. Trimming removed 3 bases at V and 13 bases at J, with 18 bases between. In DNA form, the CDR3 reads TGCAGCGTTGATGTGGAGAACACCTGGGTGCTGTTTTTT. Protein: CSVDVENTWVLFF.

In the case of this clonotype: One end of the junction fails to match germline, which may point to a read error. The chain carries TRBV6-5 and TRBJ2-3; TRBD1 is a possible D gene (6 bases). The CDR3 covers 16 residues. Germline V lookup: CDR1 MNHEY, CDR2 SVGAGI. CDR3 nucleotides: TGTGTCAGCAGTTACTCGACCCCGCCAGGGGCAGATACACAGTATTTT. Amino acids: CVSSYSTPPGADTQYF.

Turning to this clonotype: A much larger clone lies one base from this, so it may be a read error. This is likely a read error, given that the CDR3 carries no conserved phenylalanine or tryptophan at its end. The rearrangement joins TRBV4-1 to TRBJ2-5; 12 positions match TRBD2. With 3 bases clipped from V and 1 base from J, the junction kept 12 bases outside the gene matches. Germline V CDR1 and CDR2: MGHRA, YSYEKL. This CDR3 region has 19 residues. CDR3 DNA: TGCGCCAGCAGCCAGGATCGACTAGCGGGAGATACGAGCCAAGAGACCCAGTACATC. Translating it yields CASSQDRLAGDTSQETQYI.

The V call is TRBV14, the J call TRBJ1-4; no clear D gene. The germline CDR1 and CDR2 sequences are SGHDN and FVKESK. V was clipped by 1 base and J by 9 bases, with 15 bases between them. The CDR3 is 15 residues long. CDR3: CASSQATYGNKKLFF. CDR3 bases: TGTGCCAGCAGCCAAGCGACATATGGGAATAAAAAACTGTTTTTT.

As concerns this clonotype: Compared with germline, one end of the junction differs, possibly owing to a read error. The V call is TRBV10-3, the J call TRBJ1-1; 7 nucleotides align to TRBD1. This CDR3 contains 14 residues. Germline values: CDR1 ENHRY, CDR2 SYGVKD. In DNA form, the CDR3 reads TGTGCCATCAGGAAGGACAGGAGGTATACTGGAGCTCTCTTT. The encoded protein is CAIRKDRRYTGALF.

As regards this clonotype: A read error may account for a junction end that differs from germline. This rearrangement joins TRBV5-1 to TRBJ2-1; the D call may be TRBD1 or TRBD2 (6 bases each). Germline CDR1 reads SGHRS; CDR2 reads YFSETQ. This CDR3 has 17 amino acids. CDR3 bases: TGCGCCACCAGCTTGGAGGGTTCAGGAGGGGGTTACAATGAGCAGTTCTTC. Translation gives CATSLEGSGGGYNEQFF.

Concerning this clonotype: Relative to the germline gene, one junction end is altered; a read error may explain this. The V call is TRBV11-2, the J call TRBJ2-7; TRBD1 matches 7 bases. Germline V gene data show CDR1 as SGHAT and CDR2 as FQNNGV. The CDR3 runs 14 residues. CDR3 region: CGSSLRNRGDEQYF. The DNA for the CDR3 is TGTGGCAGCAGCTTGCGGAACAGGGGCGACGAGCAGTACTTC.

The gene calls are TRBV29-1 and TRBJ1-6; D uncertain. The CDR3 length is 12 residues. Deletions cut 8 bases from V and 9 bases from J, with 14 bases between. In germline, CDR1 is SQVTM, CDR2 ANQGSEA. CDR3 in amino acids: CSPGGGSSPLHF. DNA for the CDR3: TGCAGCCCCGGCGGTGGTTCTTCACCCCTCCACTTT.

This clonotype was counted a few times. The chain has TRBV20-1 and TRBJ2-5, with 7 bases that match TRBD2. The CDR3 contains 15 residues. V shed 5 bases and J 4 bases; nucleotides not matched to a gene: 13. CDR1 is DFQATT, CDR2 SNEGSKA, per germline (reference sequence). CDR3 nucleotides: TGCAGTGCTCCACCCCTTCGGGGCGGGGGAGAGACCCAGTACTTC. Amino acids: CSAPPLRGGGETQYF.

The chain is built from TRBV29-1 and TRBJ2-1, with D possibly being TRBD1 or TRBD2 (5 bases each). Germline V gene sequence: CDR1 SQVTM, CDR2 ANQGSEA. Trimming took 3 bases from V and 15 from J, leaving 21 bases between them. This CDR3 is built from 13 residues. CDR3 protein: CSVDRDLSNERFF. CDR3 DNA sequence: TGCAGCGTTGATCGGGACCTTTCCAATGAACGGTTCTTC.

The table lists this clonotype with a few counts. This chain joins TRBV29-1 and TRBJ2-1; TRBD2 agrees at 8 bases. CDR1 is SQVTM and CDR2 is ANQGSEA in the germline V gene. V was clipped by 7 bases and J by 9 bases; unmatched bases: 11. This CDR3 has 13 residues. CDR3 loop: CSAEVQRGSEQFF. CDR3 nucleotides: TGCAGCGCTGAGGTCCAGCGGGGGAGTGAGCAGTTCTTC.

Notes on this clonotype: A single base separates this from a much larger clone, so it may be a read error. The V call is TRBV30, the J call TRBJ1-4; a weak D match, TRBD1 (6 bases). This CDR3 contains 15 residues. CDR1 is GTSNPN and CDR2 is SVGIG in the germline V gene (reference sequence). This CDR3 reads CAWSTPTGPNEKLLF. The CDR3 nucleotides read TGTGCCTGGAGTACGCCGACAGGTCCTAATGAAAAACTGCTTTTT.

This clonotype has a count of ten or more. The chain uses TRBV6-1 and TRBJ1-1; tentative D call: TRBD1 (6 bases). The CDR3 extends over 14 amino acids. V was shortened by 8 bases and J by 1 base, with 14 bases between the two germline ends. The germline V gene encodes CDR1 MNHNS and CDR2 SASEGT. Written as DNA, the CDR3 is TGTGCCAGCGGCCGACAGGAACAGAACACTGAAGCTTTCTTT. Its protein product is CASGRQEQNTEAFF.